The present T cell receptor beta chain was sequenced within a study of blood T cell repertoires in COVID-19. Looking at the study overall: Whether acute or convalescent, the COVID-19 samples came from the United States, Italy and Spain. Sample material is recorded as cDNA or gDNA derived from T cells, B-cell-depleted T cells, or PBMCs.

Per the original data handling: The assay estimated nucleated cells by amplifying reference gene primers. The assay was immunoSEQ multiplex PCR, and TCRdb's table has in-frame clones only and misses some. The V and J calls and clone size come from that table; D and trimming were worked out from the DNA. The repertoire has roughly 260,000 clones, around nine tenths of them found once; the top ten carry around 9.1%. Sequenced: peripheral blood. This sequence originates from a man between 40 and 49 years old who had recovered from COVID-19.

CDR3 sequence reads: CASSLASGSYEQFF. CDR3 in DNA: TGTGCCAGCAGCTTAGCTAGCGGGAGTTATGAGCAGTTCTTC. This chain uses TRBV7-9 with TRBJ2-1, with TRBD2 matching over 9 bases. The CDR3 extends over 14 amino acids. Trimming at V came to 0 bases and at J to 8 bases, leaving 2 bases not matched to a gene. From germline, CDR1 is SEHNR and CDR2 FQNEAQ (reference sequence).